The rows below give T cell receptor beta chains drawn from one sample of a study of shared T cell receptors in the human thymus. Libraries were prepared by immunoSEQ multiplex PCR; TCRdb keeps only in-frame clonotypes and omits some of them. The profile shows some 660,000 clones, around 87% of them singletons. These same data were also listed under a study on human thymus T cells.

Material for sequencing was thymocytes. These receptor sequences come from a boy in the first two years of life with a congenital heart defect. The conserved cysteine and the conserved F or W are not part of the CDR3 here. The order of the fields is V gene, CDR3 protein.

TRBV11-3 | ASSFGDTEAF
TRBV19 | ASSITSGSSYEQY
TRBV4-3 | ASSQVVRSEIAKNIQY
TRBV9 | ASEVGVGGNTIY
TRBV5-6 | ASRWAGTPTYNEQF
TRBV9 | ASSVATASGSSYNEQF
TRBV25-1 | ASSEVVVGQGAGEQF
TRBV5-6 | ASSLRVAGRFFYNEQF
TRBV19 | ASTMGRGNTEAF
TRBV6-1 | ASTRTGTYNEQF
TRBV2 | ASSDQGNTIY
TRBV28 | ASSTHRGRNTEAF
TRBV7-2 | ASSSRREGNSPLH
TRBV20-1 | SARGTGEQY
TRBV5-6 | ASSLWQGDPTEAF
TRBV4-1 | ASSPGERNNEQF
TRBV25-1 | ASPTGGHYNEQF
TRBV18 | ASSPGRGVLGYT
TRBV5-6 | ASSTAGAQPDTQY
TRBV6-1 | ASSEVQGGYGYT
TRBV9 | ASSGPSGGTGELF
TRBV5-6 | ASSFNRTGLLGEQF
TRBV4-3 | ASSQLHRSSNYGYT
TRBV7-2 | ASSLAEISPLHNEQF
TRBV2 | AIEGQANYEQY
TRBV7-9 | ASSLALGGYGYT
TRBV21-1 | ASTKGSSGQETQY
TRBV5-4 | ASSHQTSSSEQF
TRBV5-1 | ASSLVGGRARETQY
TRBV5-6 | ASSPARDYHNNEQF
TRBV27 | ASSLSGGRGNEKLF
TRBV12-5 | ASGPSPRGLGTEAF
TRBV5-5 | ASSLATVEAF
TRBV13 | ASSFGDRDGLPAHNEQF
TRBV5-4 | ASSPGASGIPSYEQY
TRBV4-1 | ASSQGWGQGYEQY
TRBV6-4 | ASSDSLQGSPSGNTIY
TRBV5-1 | ASSLVGGSNQPQH
TRBV7-9 | ASSKGHEKY
TRBV19 | ASRVTDMNTEAF
TRBV6-6 | ASSIRDRGGSDTQY
TRBV28 | ASSFVDTIY
TRBV28 | ASSLPSDRGAYGYT
TRBV10-2 | ASRTQGVLQETQY
TRBV5-1 | ASSLRETGANPEAF
TRBV28 | ASSSHQGARNQPQH
TRBV27 | ASSYLSSREVRF
TRBV6-1 | ASSGDGDTRREGLDEQF
TRBV4-3 | ASSQSFSGTPLVLHEQY
TRBV10-3 | AISRAGASTDTQY
TRBV6-6 | ASSYNRGYSYEQY
TRBV13 | ASSQGKRGYT
TRBV11-1 | ASSSTPGTGIASPLH
TRBV19 | ASSVETVLTQETQY
TRBV6-6 | ASNLGRGLQVYEQY
TRBV27 | ASSPEGALNYGYT